This T cell receptor (beta chain) came from a study of blood T cell repertoires in COVID-19. TCRdb's copy holds only in-frame clones and misses some; the assay was immunoSEQ multiplex PCR. The sample yields under 200,000 clones, around four fifths seen once. There are 12 residues in the CDR3. V was shortened by 1 base and J by 12 bases, with 10 bases between the two germline ends. The germline V gene encodes CDR1 SEHNR and CDR2 FQNEAQ (reference sequence). Sequenced sample: peripheral blood. The TCR comes from a man aged 35 to 55 who had recovered from COVID-19. The J gene is TRBJ2-1, the V gene TRBV7-9; D is possibly TRBD2 (6 bases). The CDR3 loop is CASSLGLDGQFF. In DNA form, the CDR3 reads TGTGCCAGCAGCTTAGGACTAGATGGGCAGTTCTTC.